Each of the 20 T cell receptor beta chains below was sequenced from the same sample in a study of cytomegalovirus exposure and HLA in healthy donors. PCR employed 60 Vbeta and 13 Jbeta primers. Profiling relied on immunoSEQ multiplex PCR, and the TCRdb table lists in-frame clones only, not all of them. The profile covers under 200,000 clones, with around 77% appearing a single time and approximately 2.5% taken by the ten largest. Sequenced sample: PBMCs. These receptors all come from a man in his 60s in good health and CMV-seronegative.

V is TRBV6-6 and J is TRBJ1-1; 7 bases align to TRBD1. The CDR3 extends over 15 amino acids. Trimming cost V 4 bases and J 2 bases; bases outside gene matches: 7. The germline gives CDR1 MNHNY, CDR2 SVGAGI (reference sequence). Here the CDR3 reads CASSSGQVLNTEAFF. The CDR3 nucleotides read TGTGCCAGCAGTTCAGGACAGGTTCTAAACACTGAAGCTTTCTTT.

This clone was picked up one time. The V gene is TRBV19, the J gene TRBJ1-2; D is perhaps TRBD1 (6 bases). The germline V gene encodes CDR1 LNHDA and CDR2 SQIVND (reference sequence). Trimming pared 3 bases from V and 4 bases from J, leaving 18 bases between. The CDR3 sequence is 16 residues long. CDR3 DNA: TGTGCCAGTAGTATGAACAGGGCCATCAAGTCCTATGGCTACACCTTC. Protein: CASSMNRAIKSYGYTF.

This clone appeared a few times. V is TRBV14 and J is TRBJ2-5; D is perhaps TRBD2 (7 bases). The J call may be faulty, since TRBJ2-7 better matches the DNA end. This CDR3 comprises 14 residues. The germline gives CDR1 SGHDN, CDR2 FVKESK. CDR3 bases: TGTGCCAGCAGCCGGGGGGCGGGAGCCCACGAGCAGTACTTC. The encoded protein is CASSRGAGAHEQYF.

As concerns this clone: One end of the junction fails to match germline, which may point to a read error. V is TRBV6-5 and J is TRBJ1-2; 8 positions agree with TRBD1. This CDR3 is 13 amino acids long. Per germline, CDR1 MNHEY and CDR2 SVGAGI. In nucleotides, the CDR3 is TGTGCCACCCTCCGTCAGGGGGCATATGGCTACCCCTTC. Translated, it gives CATLRQGAYGYPF.

The genes are TRBV27 and TRBJ2-7; 7 bases are a match to TRBD1. The CDR3 covers 14 residues. The germline gives CDR1 MNHEY, CDR2 SMNVEV (reference sequence). V gave up 0 bases and J gave up 5 bases; unmatched junction bases: 4. Here the CDR3 reads CASSLSPGGHEQYF. The CDR3 DNA follows: TGTGCCAGCAGTTTATCGCCAGGGGGACACGAGCAGTACTTC.

The chain recombines TRBV2 with TRBJ2-3; weak D call: TRBD1 (5 bases). Germline CDR1 and CDR2: SNHLY and FYNNEI. Trimming took off 6 bases at V and 1 base at J, with 11 bases between the two ends. The CDR3 is made up of 14 amino acids. The CDR3 coding sequence is TGTGCCAGCAGGGGGCTGGTAGGCACAGATACGCAGTATTTT. Translating it yields CASRGLVGTDTQYF.

This clone was seen only once. V usage is TRBV5-4 and J usage is TRBJ1-5; 7 bases align to TRBD1. The CDR3 runs to 14 residues. In germline, CDR1 is SGHNT, CDR2 YYREEE (reference sequence). Losses at the gene ends were 9 bases for V and 2 bases for J; bases not matched to a gene: 8. This CDR3 is CATGTAGGNQPQHF. CDR3 nucleotide sequence: TGTGCCACCGGGACAGCCGGGGGCAATCAGCCCCAGCATTTT.

The chain has TRBV5-1 and TRBJ1-1; a possible D gene is TRBD1 (6 bases). Per germline, CDR1 SGHRS and CDR2 YFSETQ. V dropped 0 bases and J dropped 8 bases, with 11 bases sitting between them. The CDR3 is 13 residues long. For the CDR3, the DNA is TGCGCCAGCAGCTTGGCCTCCGGGACAGAAGCTTTCTTT. Amino acids: CASSLASGTEAFF.

A word on this clone: The same CDR3 also results from other DNA sequences found in this sample. The chain recombines TRBV30 with TRBJ2-3; weak D call: TRBD2 (6 bases). The CDR3 loop spans 14 amino acids. The germline gives CDR1 GTSNPN, CDR2 SVGIG (reference sequence). V was clipped by 3 bases and J by 0 bases, with 10 bases between them. CDR3 DNA: TGTGCCTGGAGCGCCGGGACTAGCACAGATACGCAGTATTTT. Amino acid sequence: CAWSAGTSTDTQYF.

This clone was seen only a few times. V and J are TRBV5-4 and TRBJ2-5; 10 positions agree with TRBD1. V dropped 0 bases and J dropped 3; count of bases not matched to a gene: 5. The CDR3 is made up of 16 amino acids. CDR1 and CDR2 from the germline V gene are SGHNT and YYREEE (reference sequence). The CDR3 loop is CASSLGGGTGEETQYF. Here the CDR3 DNA reads TGTGCCAGCAGCTTGGGGGGAGGGACAGGGGAAGAGACCCAGTACTTC.

The chain uses TRBV5-6 and TRBJ2-3; 7 bases match TRBD2. Losses at the gene ends were 1 base for V and 6 bases for J; bases not matched to a gene: 8. From germline, CDR1 is SGHDT and CDR2 YYEEEE. This CDR3 has 15 residues. CDR3: CASSLSGLTVDTQYF. The CDR3 nucleotides read TGTGCCAGCAGCTTGTCGGGACTAACCGTGGATACGCAGTATTTT.

This clone was picked up a small number of times. This chain joins TRBV6-6 and TRBJ1-4; perhaps TRBD1 as D (5 bases). Trimming shortened V by 0 bases and J by 8 bases, and 13 bases separated the two germline ends. This CDR3 has 15 amino acids. The V gene's germline CDR1 is MNHNY and CDR2 SVGAGI (reference sequence). The CDR3 DNA is TGTGCCAGCAGTTACTCGAGGCAGGGAGGGGAAAAACTGTTTTTT. It yields the protein CASSYSRQGGEKLFF.

This clone has a single count. The J gene is TRBJ1-5, the V gene TRBV28, with 9 positions matching TRBD1. The CDR3 length is 14 residues. The V and J ends lost 8 bases and 2 bases, in that order; junction bases with no gene match: 4. The V gene's germline CDR1 is MDHEN and CDR2 SYDVKM. The CDR3 nucleotides are TGTGCCAGCTGGAGGACAGGGGGCAATCAGCCCCAGCATTTT. Protein sequence: CASWRTGGNQPQHF.

This sequence joins TRBV5-1 and TRBJ2-3; 7 bases match TRBD1. From germline, CDR1 is SGHRS and CDR2 YFSETQ. The ends lost 3 bases at V and 4 bases at J; junction bases unmatched: 2. This CDR3 region has 13 residues. CDR3 residues: CASSSGTADTQYF. CDR3 DNA: TGCGCCAGCAGCTCAGGGACAGCAGATACGCAGTATTTT.

The chain recombines TRBV5-1 with TRBJ1-1; the D gene is possibly TRBD1 (6 bases). The V gene's germline CDR1 is SGHRS and CDR2 YFSETQ. With 2 bases removed from V and 2 bases from J, the gap between germline ends came to 10 bases. There are 14 residues in the CDR3. The CDR3 sequence: CASSLAGENTEAFF. The CDR3 DNA is TGCGCCAGCAGCTTAGCAGGGGAAAACACTGAAGCTTTCTTT.

This clone was seen a few times. The genes are TRBV30 and TRBJ1-2; D gene uncertain. V lost 1 base to trimming and J lost 7 bases, with 10 bases between them. This CDR3 spans 12 amino acids. Per germline, CDR1 GTSNPN and CDR2 SVGIG (reference sequence). The CDR3 loop is CAWSAGGRGYTF. The CDR3, as DNA: TGTGCCTGGAGTGCAGGAGGTCGTGGCTACACCTTC.

The chain carries TRBV7-9 and TRBJ2-3, with TRBD2 matching over 12 bases. Trimming cost V 5 bases and J 0 bases; bases outside gene matches: 9. The CDR3 is 18 amino acids. The germline V gene has CDR1 SEHNR and CDR2 FQNEAQ (reference sequence). CDR3 protein: CASSPGTSGPRSTDTQYF. CDR3 coding DNA: TGTGCCAGCAGCCCGGGGACTAGCGGGCCGCGAAGCACAGATACGCAGTATTTT.

The chain joins TRBV5-4 to TRBJ2-5; 10 bases map to TRBD1. CDR3 length: 16 residues. CDR1 and CDR2 from the germline V gene are SGHNT and YYREEE (reference sequence). The junction had 9 bases not matched to a gene; V was cut back by 0 bases and J by 7 bases. This chain's CDR3 is CASSLGGGTGEGTQYF. The CDR3 DNA reads TGTGCCAGCAGCTTGGGGGGAGGGACAGGGGAAGGGACCCAGTACTTC.

The DNA for the CDR3 is TGTGCCAGCAGCTTACGGACAGGGGACTACGAGCAGTACTTC. Its protein product is CASSLRTGDYEQYF. The chain carries TRBV21-1 and TRBJ2-7; TRBD1 was called by the table and not checked on the DNA. TRBV21-1 is reported as a pseudogene. The CDR3 spans 14 residues.

The CDR3 protein is CATSRGKTVTNEKLFF. The CDR3 DNA follows: TGTGCCACCAGCAGGGGGAAGACAGTCACTAATGAAAAACTGTTTTTT. The chain employs TRBV15 and TRBJ1-4; tentative D call: TRBD1 (5 bases). Deletions cut 3 bases from V and 2 bases from J, with 13 bases between. The CDR3 sequence is 16 residues long. CDR1 LNHNV and CDR2 YYDKDF come from the germline V gene (reference sequence).